The sequence of this T cell receptor (beta chain) was determined in a study of blood T cell repertoires in COVID-19. On the study more broadly: Samples representing acute and convalescent COVID-19 were sourced from the United States, Italy and Spain.

CDR1 SGHNT and CDR2 YENEEA come from the germline V gene. V was clipped by 2 bases and J by 0 bases, with 16 bases between them. CDR3 length: 17 amino acids. Generated by immunoSEQ multiplex PCR, the TCRdb table keeps only in-frame clones and is missing some. The table includes 220,000 or so clones, over 75% detected once. The sample consisted of PBMCs or T cells enriched from blood (not recorded which). The receptor was isolated from a woman aged 55-70 years who had recovered from COVID-19. V and J are TRBV11-3 and TRBJ1-2; no reliable D call. The CDR3 region has the DNA TGTGCCAGCAGCTTAAGAACAGCCACTGACGCTAACTATGGCTACACCTTC. Protein product: CASSLRTATDANYGYTF. The complete variable domain, with remaining parts taken from reference TRBV11-3 and TRBJ1-2, reads EAGVVQSPRYKIIEKKQPVAFWCNPISGHNTLYWYLQNLGQGPELLIRYENEEAVDDSQLPKDRFSAERLKGVDSTLKIQPAELGDSAVYLCASSLRTATDANYGYTFGSGTRLTVV.